Listed here are 18 T cell receptor beta chains from one sample, sequenced in a study of identical twins. MiXCR was run by TCRdb on the 5' RACE reads, yielding one entry per CDR3 protein. This sample yields 450,000 or so distinct CDR3 sequences, of which 11% to 15% are seen a single time; roughly 0.56% belongs to the top ten. In addition, the sample was reused for a study of yellow fever vaccine responses in identical twins.

The sample was CD4+ T cells sorted from blood. Every receptor here comes from a woman aged 18 to 35 in good health.

Only a few counts were recorded for this clonotype. The chain recombines TRBV9 with TRBJ2-1; 7 bases are shared with TRBD2. The CDR3 runs to 15 residues. CDR1 and CDR2 (germline): SGDLS, YYNGEE. Losses at the gene ends were 3 bases for V and 3 bases for J; bases not matched to a gene: 6. CDR3 amino acids: CASSAGLVSYNEQFF. The CDR3 coding sequence is TGTGCCAGCAGCGCCGGACTAGTTAGCTACAATGAGCAGTTCTTC.

In this sample, this clonotype turned up a few times. The rearrangement links TRBV21-1 to TRBJ2-3. TRBV21-1 is a recognized pseudogene. The CDR3 has 16 residues. The CDR3 DNA follows: TGTGCCAGCAGCAACTTCTACGAGAATCGAACAGATACGCAGTATTTT. Its protein product is CASSNFYENRTDTQYF.

The genes are TRBV5-1 and TRBJ2-7; 7 positions agree with TRBD1. The CDR3 is made up of 13 amino acids. The ends lost 5 bases at V and 7 bases at J; junction bases unmatched: 9. CDR1 and CDR2 (germline): SGHRS, YFSETQ. CDR3: CASSYLTGWEQYF. CDR3 DNA: TGCGCCAGCAGTTACCTGACAGGGTGGGAGCAGTACTTC. The full variable domain, its missing parts supplied by reference TRBV5-1 and TRBJ2-7, is KAGVTQTPRYLIKTRGQQVTLSCSPISGHRSVSWYQQTPGQGLQFLFEYFSETQRNKGNFPGRFSGRQFSNSRSEMNVSTLELGDSALYLCASSYLTGWEQYFGPGTRLTVT.

This clonotype was observed a handful of times. The chain is built from TRBV6-5 and TRBJ1-4; no clear D gene. This CDR3 contains 17 residues. CDR1 is MNHEY, CDR2 SVGAGI, per germline. The ends were cut back, 0 bases at V and 8 bases at J, with 19 bases in the middle. Here the CDR3 reads CASSYSKWQARREKLFF. The CDR3 coding sequence is TGTGCCAGCAGTTACTCGAAATGGCAAGCCCGGAGGGAAAAACTGTTTTTT.

The V gene is TRBV19, the J gene TRBJ2-6; D possibly corresponds to TRBD1 (5 bases). V dropped 5 bases and J dropped 1 base, with 9 bases sitting between them. This CDR3 has 15 residues. Germline lookup yields CDR1 LNHDA and CDR2 SQIVND (reference sequence). The CDR3 DNA follows: TGTGCCAGTAGTCCTGGACAATCTGGGGCCAACGTCCTGACTTTC. It codes for CASSPGQSGANVLTF.

The J gene is TRBJ2-7, the V gene TRBV20-1; D could derive from TRBD1 or TRBD2 (5 bases each). Germline values: CDR1 DFQATT, CDR2 SNEGSKA (reference sequence). The CDR3 sequence is 11 residues long. V was cut by 6 bases and J by 4 bases, with 10 bases left in between. For the CDR3, the DNA is TGCAGTGCATCAGGGACGTACGAGCAGTACTTC. The encoded protein is CSASGTYEQYF.

The CDR3 is CASSFHGGGYEQYF. The CDR3 DNA reads TGTGCCAGCAGTTTTCATGGCGGGGGTTACGAGCAGTACTTC. J is TRBJ2-7 and V is TRBV28, with 7 bases fitting TRBD2. Germline trimming cut 3 bases from V and 4 bases from J; bases unmatched to any gene: 6. CDR3 size: 14 residues. CDR1 and CDR2 (germline): MDHEN, SYDVKM.

This clonotype appeared a few times. J is TRBJ2-1 and V is TRBV5-1; 8 bases are shared with TRBD2. CDR1 is SGHRS and CDR2 is YFSETQ in the germline V gene. The CDR3 is 16 amino acids. V dropped 4 bases and J dropped 1; count of bases not matched to a gene: 7. In nucleotides, the CDR3 is TGCGCCAGCAGCCTAATCCGCGGGGGGTCCTACAATGAGCAGTTCTTC. Protein: CASSLIRGGSYNEQFF.

The rearrangement joins TRBV28 to TRBJ2-5, with 10 bases identical to TRBD1. The germline gives CDR1 MDHEN, CDR2 SYDVKM. V gave up 6 bases and J gave up 4 bases; unmatched junction bases: 8. The CDR3 length is 15 residues. The CDR3 spells CASSSSGQGRETQYF. The CDR3 DNA follows: TGTGCCAGCAGCAGTTCGGGACAGGGGAGAGAGACCCAGTACTTC.

This chain links TRBV20-1 with TRBJ1-2; 7 bases map to TRBD1. This CDR3 contains 17 residues. V lost 0 bases, J lost 0 bases, and 10 bases stayed unmatched. CDR1 is DFQATT and CDR2 is SNEGSKA in the germline V gene (reference sequence). The DNA of the CDR3 is TGCAGTGCTAGAGATCCCAGGACAGGCGATACTAACTATGGCTACACCTTC. Its protein is CSARDPRTGDTNYGYTF.

In this sample, this clonotype turned up a few times. The rearrangement joins TRBV5-1 to TRBJ2-7, with D maybe TRBD1 (5 bases). Germline CDR1 is SGHRS and CDR2 is YFSETQ. The CDR3 contains 14 residues. The germline V and J ends were trimmed by 0 bases and 3 bases, with 10 bases remaining between them. As DNA, the CDR3 is TGCGCCAGCAGCTTGGCGGCAGGGATCTACGAGCAGTACTTC. Protein product: CASSLAAGIYEQYF.

This chain joins TRBV5-1 and TRBJ2-7; a weak D match, TRBD1 (6 bases). V lost 3 bases and J lost 3, with 16 bases in between. The CDR3 length is 15 residues. CDR1 SGHRS and CDR2 YFSETQ come from the germline V gene. The CDR3 DNA follows: TGCGCCAGCAGCTCGACAGGCCCCGGCGGCTACGAGCAGTACTTC. It translates to CASSSTGPGGYEQYF.

The chain joins TRBV27 to TRBJ2-7; D is unresolved. The CDR3 loop spans 13 amino acids. The germline gives CDR1 MNHEY, CDR2 SMNVEV (reference sequence). Trimming left V 5 bases short and J 4 bases short, with 12 bases between. CDR3 amino acids: CASSPISGYEQYF. The CDR3 DNA sequence: TGTGCCAGCAGTCCAATTTCGGGTTACGAGCAGTACTTC.

This chain links TRBV29-1 with TRBJ2-7; D assignment may be TRBD1 or TRBD2 (7 bases each). The CDR3 length is 14 residues. V was cut by 4 bases and J by 5 bases, with 18 bases left in between. The germline gives CDR1 SQVTM, CDR2 ANQGSEA. CDR3 in DNA: TGCAGCGTTGCAGCGGGGACAGTATTCCACGAGCAGTACTTC. It translates to CSVAAGTVFHEQYF.

This clonotype was counted only a few times. The chain joins TRBV27 to TRBJ2-1, with 9 bases fitting TRBD2. CDR1 is MNHEY and CDR2 is SMNVEV in the germline V gene (reference sequence). Trimming cost V 0 bases and J 10 bases; bases outside gene matches: 10. This CDR3 is 16 amino acids long. The CDR3 sequence is CASSLSPRGGAREQFF. In DNA form, the CDR3 reads TGTGCCAGCAGTTTATCGCCGCGCGGGGGGGCCAGGGAGCAGTTCTTC.

The chain couples TRBV12-3 or TRBV12-4 to TRBJ1-2; D is undetermined. The CDR3 is made up of 12 amino acids. V was cut by 6 bases and J by 5 bases, with 10 bases left in between. The CDR3 region is CASSSRQYGYTF. For the CDR3, the DNA is TGTGCCAGCAGCTCACGTCAGTATGGCTACACCTTC.

J is TRBJ2-7 and V is TRBV20-1; unclear D gene. Germline V gene lookup returns CDR1 DFQATT and CDR2 SNEGSKA (reference sequence). The CDR3 runs to 13 residues. V was clipped by 1 base and J by 2 bases, with 9 bases between them. The CDR3 DNA sequence: TGCAGTGCTAGAGGAAGCTACACCTACGAGCAGTACTTC. Residues: CSARGSYTYEQYF.

This clonotype was recorded a few times. The rearrangement joins TRBV9 to TRBJ2-7, with 9 bases that match TRBD2. Germline loops: CDR1 SGDLS, CDR2 YYNGEE. The junction had 9 bases not matched to a gene; V was cut back by 3 bases and J by 5 bases. The CDR3 contains 15 residues. This CDR3 is CASSAAAGGIDEQYF. CDR3 sequence (DNA): TGTGCCAGCAGCGCCGCAGCGGGAGGTATTGACGAGCAGTACTTC.